This is a list of T cell receptor beta chains from one sample in a study of identical twins. Each CDR3 protein gets one entry after TCRdb re-called the 5' RACE reads with MiXCR. The sample consists of 600,000 to 850,000 distinct CDR3 sequences, about 18% of them appearing once. Another study also made use of these data, one on T cells expressing NK-cell markers.

Sequences were obtained from PBMCs. These receptors were collected from a woman aged 18-30 years in good health. Each CDR3 is given with its conserved first and last residue. A D gene is named only where the DNA matches it firmly. Some rows have no size entry. The others give once, few or many, or a class for an expanded clone.

TRBV7-3	TRBJ2-7	.	few	TGTGCCAGCAGTAAAGGGGGGGACGACGAGCAGTACTTC	CASSKGGDDEQYF
TRBV12-3/TRBV12-4	TRBJ1-1	.	few	TGTGCCAGCAGGTTAATTGGGGCGGCATTGAACACTGAAGCTTTCTTT	CASRLIGAALNTEAFF
TRBV7-6	TRBJ2-1	TRBD2	many	TGTGCCAGCAGACCCACAGCGGGAATAGGCTACAATGAGCAGTTCTTC	CASRPTAGIGYNEQFF
TRBV27	TRBJ2-6	.	.	TGTGCCAGCAGTTGGGTCCTCAGCTCTGGGGCCAACGTCCTGACTTTC	CASSWVLSSGANVLTF
TRBV6-1	TRBJ1-1	.	.	TGTGCCAGCAGAGACGATCGTATGAACACTGAAGCTTTCTTT	CASRDDRMNTEAFF
TRBV6-2/TRBV6-3	TRBJ2-7	TRBD2	.	TGTGCCAGCAGTTATCGCCTAGCGGGAGTTGAGCAGTACTTC	CASSYRLAGVEQYF
TRBV20-1	TRBJ1-2	TRBD1	few	TGCAGTGCAAATGGACAGGGGGGGGTATATGGCTACACCTTC	CSANGQGGVYGYTF
TRBV20-1	TRBJ2-2	TRBD1	few	TGCAGTGCTAGAGATTGGGACAGGGACACCGGGGAGCTGTTTTTT	CSARDWDRDTGELFF
TRBV18	TRBJ2-1	TRBD2	few	TGTGCCAGCTCACCACCGGCTAGCGGAACCTACAATGAGCAGTTCTTC	CASSPPASGTYNEQFF
TRBV18	TRBJ1-1	TRBD1	.	TGTGCCAGCTCGATGGGACAGGGGGCTTTTACTGAAGCTTTCTTT	CASSMGQGAFTEAFF
TRBV6-1	TRBJ2-5	TRBD1	.	TGTGCCAGCAGCCCGACAGGGGTCGAAGAGACCCAGTACTTC	CASSPTGVEETQYF
TRBV7-8	TRBJ1-2	.	.	TGTGCCAGCAGCTTAAGAGTTGTGGGGGCTTATGGCTACACCTTC	CASSLRVVGAYGYTF
TRBV5-1	TRBJ2-1	TRBD2	.	TGCGCCAGCAGCCTCGGACTAGTTGGTGACCGAGCCGAGTTCTTC	CASSLGLVGDRAEFF
TRBV29-1	TRBJ1-1	.	.	TGCAGCGTTGGGGAATCAGCTTTCTTT	CSVGESAFF
TRBV9	TRBJ2-1	.	few	TGTGCCAGCAGCGTAGACGCCTACAATGAGCAGTTCTTC	CASSVDAYNEQFF
TRBV12-3/TRBV12-4	TRBJ2-7	.	many	TGTGCCAGCAGTTTCCGAGACAGGACTTACGAGCAGTACTTC	CASSFRDRTYEQYF
TRBV12-3/TRBV12-4	TRBJ2-1	TRBD2	.	TGTGCCAGCATCCTAGCGGGAGGGCGAGTTTACAATGAGCAGTTCTTC	CASILAGGRVYNEQFF
TRBV29-1	TRBJ2-7	.	.	TGCAGCGTTGTGTCGGCGGCGGTGGGGGACGAGCAGTACTTC	CSVVSAAVGDEQYF
TRBV6-5	TRBJ2-7	TRBD2	few	TGTGCCAGCAGTTATTGGCGGGAGGGCGAGCAGTACTTC	CASSYWREGEQYF
TRBV5-6	TRBJ2-7	.	few	TGTGCCAGCAGCTCGATGTGGGGACCTACCTACGAGCAGTACTTC	CASSSMWGPTYEQYF
TRBV6-1	TRBJ2-7	.	.	TGTGCCAGCAGCCCTACTAGCTCCGGCTACGAGCAGTACTTC	CASSPTSSGYEQYF
TRBV7-2	TRBJ1-1	.	.	TGTGCCAGCAGCTTATACCGTAGACATGACACTGAAGCTTTCTTT	CASSLYRRHDTEAFF
TRBV20-1	TRBJ2-3	.	.	TGCAGTTCTAGGCTGGGACAAGGCACAGATACGCAGTATTTT	CSSRLGQGTDTQYF
TRBV10-3	TRBJ2-3	TRBD2	.	TGTGCCATCAGTTCGCTAGCGGGAGGGCTCGATACGCAGTATTTT	CAISSLAGGLDTQYF
TRBV7-9	TRBJ1-6	TRBD1	few	TGTGCCAGCAGCCCCGGGACAGGGGGATCACCCCTCCACTTT	CASSPGTGGSPLHF
TRBV12-3/TRBV12-4	TRBJ2-1	.	few	TGTGCCAGCAGTCTCCGACGAGTTGAGCAGTTCTTC	CASSLRRVEQFF
TRBV3-1	TRBJ2-4	TRBD2	.	TGTGCCAGCAGCCAGTCGACGGGGGGCATTCAGTACTTC	CASSQSTGGIQYF
TRBV12-3/TRBV12-4	TRBJ2-3	TRBD2	.	TGTGCCAGCAGTTTTTTCGGGAGGGCCGCAGATACGCAGTATTTT	CASSFFGRAADTQYF
TRBV12-3/TRBV12-4	TRBJ2-3	.	few	TGTGCCAGCAGTTTAAGCAGTCTCTCAGATACGCAGTATTTT	CASSLSSLSDTQYF
TRBV6-2/TRBV6-3	TRBJ1-5	.	few	TGTGCCAGCAGTTCCTGGGCTGGGGGAAATCAGCCCCAGCATTTT	CASSSWAGGNQPQHF
TRBV4-3	TRBJ2-1	TRBD2	few	TGCGCCAGCAGCCAAGAGGCTAGCGGGAGTCGGAATGAGCAGTTCTTC	CASSQEASGSRNEQFF
TRBV21-1	TRBJ2-3	.	.	TGTGCCAGCAGCAAGCGGATAGATACGCAGTATTTT	CASSKRIDTQYF
TRBV7-6	TRBJ2-6	.	.	TGTGCCAGCAGCCTTAGACGGACAGCCACGCCCTACCCCTCTGGGGCCAACGTCCTGACTTTC	CASSLRRTATPYPSGANVLTF
TRBV12-3/TRBV12-4	TRBJ2-5	.	.	TGTGCCAGCAGCTGGGGGGGGCCCCGGGAGACCCAGTACTTC	CASSWGGPRETQYF
TRBV5-1	TRBJ2-2	.	.	TGCGCCAGCAGCTTGGGCGGGCACCGTGGCGGGGAGCTGTTTTTT	CASSLGGHRGGELFF
TRBV12-3/TRBV12-4	TRBJ2-7	TRBD1	.	TGTGCCAGCAGTTTAAAGGACAGGCCGACCTACGAGCAGTACTTC	CASSLKDRPTYEQYF
TRBV12-3/TRBV12-4	TRBJ2-7	.	.	TGTGCCAGCAGTCCCCTCCGGGGAGGCGCCCAGTACTTC	CASSPLRGGAQYF
TRBV7-9	TRBJ2-3	.	many	TGTGCCAGCAGCTTGAATAGTGGGGGAGTCACAGATACGCAGTATTTT	CASSLNSGGVTDTQYF
TRBV15	TRBJ1-1	.	many	TGTGCCACCAGCAGAGATCTACGAGACACTGAAGCTTTCTTT	CATSRDLRDTEAFF
TRBV29-1	TRBJ2-7	.	few	TGCAGCGTTGAAGAAGGGTCCTACGAGCAGTACTTC	CSVEEGSYEQYF